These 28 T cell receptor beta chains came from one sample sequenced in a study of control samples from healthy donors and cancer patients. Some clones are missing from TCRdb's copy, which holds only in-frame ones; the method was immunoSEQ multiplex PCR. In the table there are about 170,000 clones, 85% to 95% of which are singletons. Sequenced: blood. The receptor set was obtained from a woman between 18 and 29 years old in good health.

The DNA of the CDR3 is TGCGCCAGCAGCTCCCAGGGAACAGATACGCAGTATTTT. Translating gives CASSSQGTDTQYF. The chain is built from TRBV5-1 and TRBJ2-3; D may be TRBD1 (5 bases). Germline loops: CDR1 SGHRS, CDR2 YFSETQ. The CDR3 consists of 13 residues. Trimming pared 3 bases from V and 3 bases from J, leaving 8 bases between.

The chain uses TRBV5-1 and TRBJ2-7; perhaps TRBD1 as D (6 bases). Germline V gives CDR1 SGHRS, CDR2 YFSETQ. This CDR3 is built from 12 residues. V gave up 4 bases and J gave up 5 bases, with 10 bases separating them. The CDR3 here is CASSARGDEQYF. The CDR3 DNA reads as TGCGCCAGCAGCGCCAGGGGAGACGAGCAGTACTTC.

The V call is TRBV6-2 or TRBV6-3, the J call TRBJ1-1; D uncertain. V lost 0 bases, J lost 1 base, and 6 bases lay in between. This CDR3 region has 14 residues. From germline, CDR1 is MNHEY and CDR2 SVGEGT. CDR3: CASSYSWRNTEAFF. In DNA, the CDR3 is TGTGCCAGCAGTTACTCCTGGAGGAACACTGAAGCTTTCTTT.

The CDR3: CSVQTAGYTF. The DNA for the CDR3 is TGCAGCGTTCAGACAGCTGGCTACACCTTC. The rearrangement uses TRBV29-1 and TRBJ1-2; maybe TRBD1 (5 bases). The CDR3 has 10 amino acids. The V gene's germline CDR1 is SQVTM and CDR2 ANQGSEA. Between the trimmed V and J ends, which lost 5 bases and 7 bases, there was a span of 8 bases.

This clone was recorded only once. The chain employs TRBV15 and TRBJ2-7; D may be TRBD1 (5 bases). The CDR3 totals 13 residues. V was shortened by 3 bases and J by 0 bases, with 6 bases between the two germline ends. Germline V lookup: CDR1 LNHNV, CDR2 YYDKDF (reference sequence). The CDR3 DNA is TGTGCCACCAGCAGGGACATCTCCTACGAGCAGTACTTC. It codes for CATSRDISYEQYF.

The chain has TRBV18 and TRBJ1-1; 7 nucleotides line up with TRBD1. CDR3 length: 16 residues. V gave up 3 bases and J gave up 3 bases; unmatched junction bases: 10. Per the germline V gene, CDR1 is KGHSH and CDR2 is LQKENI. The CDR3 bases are TGTGCCAGCTCACCTCAAATGGAGCAGGGGGACACTGAAGCTTTCTTT. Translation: CASSPQMEQGDTEAFF.

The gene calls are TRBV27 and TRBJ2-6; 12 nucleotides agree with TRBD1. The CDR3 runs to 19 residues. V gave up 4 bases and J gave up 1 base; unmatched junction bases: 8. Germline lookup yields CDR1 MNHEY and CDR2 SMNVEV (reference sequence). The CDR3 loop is CASSYSGTGGTSGANVLTF. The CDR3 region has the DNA TGTGCCAGCAGTTATTCCGGGACAGGGGGCACATCTGGGGCCAACGTCCTGACTTTC. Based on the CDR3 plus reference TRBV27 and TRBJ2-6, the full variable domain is EAQVTQNPRYLITVTGKKLTVTCSQNMNHEYMSWYRQDPGLGLRQIYYSMNVEVTDKGDVPEGYKVSRKEKRNFPLILESPSPNQTSLYFCASSYSGTGGTSGANVLTFGAGSRLTVL.

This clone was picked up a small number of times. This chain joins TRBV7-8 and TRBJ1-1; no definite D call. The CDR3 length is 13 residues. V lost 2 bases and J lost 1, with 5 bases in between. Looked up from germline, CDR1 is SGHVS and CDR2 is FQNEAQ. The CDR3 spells CASSLWRNTEAFF. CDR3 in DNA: TGTGCCAGCAGCTTATGGAGGAACACTGAAGCTTTCTTT.

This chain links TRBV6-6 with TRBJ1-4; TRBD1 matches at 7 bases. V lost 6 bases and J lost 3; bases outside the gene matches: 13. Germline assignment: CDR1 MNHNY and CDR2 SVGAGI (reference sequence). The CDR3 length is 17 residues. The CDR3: CASSRQGYPGANEKLFF. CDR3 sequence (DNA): TGTGCCAGCAGCCGACAGGGATACCCTGGGGCTAATGAAAAACTGTTTTTT.

The CDR3: CASSQEAGHIYNSPLHF. The CDR3 bases are TGCGCCAGCAGCCAAGAAGCGGGACACATCTATAATTCACCCCTCCACTTT. V and J are TRBV4-3 and TRBJ1-6; possible D gene TRBD1, 6 bases. The CDR3 has 17 residues. Trimming stripped 0 bases from V and 3 bases from J, with 12 bases between. The germline CDR1 and CDR2 sequences are LGHNA and YSLEER.

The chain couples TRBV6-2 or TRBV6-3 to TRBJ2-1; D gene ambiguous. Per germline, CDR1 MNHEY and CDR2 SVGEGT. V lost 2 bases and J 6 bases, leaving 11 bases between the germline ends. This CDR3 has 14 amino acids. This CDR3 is CASSYALEINEQFF. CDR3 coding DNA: TGTGCCAGCAGTTACGCACTGGAAATCAATGAGCAGTTCTTC.

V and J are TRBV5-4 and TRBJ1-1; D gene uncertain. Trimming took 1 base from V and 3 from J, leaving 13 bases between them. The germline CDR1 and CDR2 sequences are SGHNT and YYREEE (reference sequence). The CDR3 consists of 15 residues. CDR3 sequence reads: CASSLPTVTDTEAFF. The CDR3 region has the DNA TGTGCCAGCAGCTTGCCCACAGTGACTGACACTGAAGCTTTCTTT.

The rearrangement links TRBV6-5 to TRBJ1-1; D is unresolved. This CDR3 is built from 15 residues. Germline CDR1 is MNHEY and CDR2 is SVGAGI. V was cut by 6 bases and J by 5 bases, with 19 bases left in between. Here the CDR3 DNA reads TGTGCCAGCAGCCGATCGCCCGACCGGAGGACTGAAGCTTTCTTT. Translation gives CASSRSPDRRTEAFF.

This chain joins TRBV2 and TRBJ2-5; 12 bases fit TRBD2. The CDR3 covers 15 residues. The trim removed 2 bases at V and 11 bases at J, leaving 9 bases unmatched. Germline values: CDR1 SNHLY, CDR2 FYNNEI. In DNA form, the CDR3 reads TGTGCCAGCAGTGAAAATCCACTAGCGGGGGGAGGGCAGTACTTC. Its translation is CASSENPLAGGGQYF.

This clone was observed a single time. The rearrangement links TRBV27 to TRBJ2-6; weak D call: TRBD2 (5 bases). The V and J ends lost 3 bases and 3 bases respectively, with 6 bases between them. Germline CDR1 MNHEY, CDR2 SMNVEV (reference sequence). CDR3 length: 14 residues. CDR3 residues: CASSLAGGANVLTF. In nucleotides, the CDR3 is TGTGCCAGCAGTTTGGCGGGTGGGGCCAACGTCCTGACTTTC.

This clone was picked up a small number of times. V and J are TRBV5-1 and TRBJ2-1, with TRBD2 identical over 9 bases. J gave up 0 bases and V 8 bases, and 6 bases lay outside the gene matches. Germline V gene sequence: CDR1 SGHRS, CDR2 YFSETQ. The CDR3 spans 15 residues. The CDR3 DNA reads TGCGCCAGTACCATAGCGGGGGTCTCCTACAATGAGCAGTTCTTC. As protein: CASTIAGVSYNEQFF.

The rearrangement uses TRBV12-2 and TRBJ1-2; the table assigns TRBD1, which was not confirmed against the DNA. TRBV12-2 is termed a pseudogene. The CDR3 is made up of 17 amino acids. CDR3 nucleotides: TGTGCAAGTCGCTTAGCGCATGCGACAGACCAAAACTATGGCTACACCTTC. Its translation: CASRLAHATDQNYGYTF.

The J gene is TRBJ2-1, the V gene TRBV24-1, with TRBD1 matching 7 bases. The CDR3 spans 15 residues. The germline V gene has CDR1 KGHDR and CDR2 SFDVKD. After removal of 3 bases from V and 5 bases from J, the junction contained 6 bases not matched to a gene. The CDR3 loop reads CATSDKGQTHNEQFF. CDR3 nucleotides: TGTGCCACCAGTGATAAGGGACAGACACACAATGAGCAGTTCTTC.

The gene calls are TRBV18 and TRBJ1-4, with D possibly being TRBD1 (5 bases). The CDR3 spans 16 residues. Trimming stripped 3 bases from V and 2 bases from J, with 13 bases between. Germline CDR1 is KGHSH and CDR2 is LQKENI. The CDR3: CASSPPVGGTNEKLFF. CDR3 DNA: TGTGCCAGCTCACCCCCAGTTGGGGGGACTAATGAAAAACTGTTTTTT.

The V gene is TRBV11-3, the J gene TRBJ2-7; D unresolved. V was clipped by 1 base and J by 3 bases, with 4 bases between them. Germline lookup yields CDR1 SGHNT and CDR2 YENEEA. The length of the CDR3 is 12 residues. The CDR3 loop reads CASSLGFYEQYF. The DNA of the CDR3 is TGTGCCAGCAGCTTAGGGTTCTACGAGCAGTACTTC.

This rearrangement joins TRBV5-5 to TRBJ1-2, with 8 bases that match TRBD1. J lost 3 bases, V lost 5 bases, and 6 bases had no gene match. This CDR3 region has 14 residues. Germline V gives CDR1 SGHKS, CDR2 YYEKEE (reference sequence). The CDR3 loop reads CASRRTGGHYGYTF. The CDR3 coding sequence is TGTGCCAGCAGACGCACAGGGGGACACTATGGCTACACCTTC.

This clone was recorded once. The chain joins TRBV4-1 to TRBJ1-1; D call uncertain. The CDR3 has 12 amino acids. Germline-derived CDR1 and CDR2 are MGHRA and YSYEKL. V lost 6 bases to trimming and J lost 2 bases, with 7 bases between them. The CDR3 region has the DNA TGCGCCAGCAGTCCCTCCAACACTGAAGCTTTCTTT. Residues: CASSPSNTEAFF.

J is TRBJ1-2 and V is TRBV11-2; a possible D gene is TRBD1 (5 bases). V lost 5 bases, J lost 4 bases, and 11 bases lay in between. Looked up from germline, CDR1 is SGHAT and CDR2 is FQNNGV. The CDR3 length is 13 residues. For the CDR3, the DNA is TGTGCCAGCAGCCCAAAGGACACCTATGGCTACACCTTC. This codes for CASSPKDTYGYTF.

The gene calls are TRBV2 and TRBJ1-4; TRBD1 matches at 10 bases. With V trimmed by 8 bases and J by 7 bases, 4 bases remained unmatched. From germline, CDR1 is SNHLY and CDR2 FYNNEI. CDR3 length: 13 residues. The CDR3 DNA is TGTGCCAGCGTTAGGGACAGGGGTGAAAAACTGTTTTTT. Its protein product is CASVRDRGEKLFF.

The DNA for the CDR3 is TGTGCCAGTAGTGTCCGGACCTGGGGAAACTATGGCTACACCTTC. This translates into CASSVRTWGNYGYTF. V and J are TRBV19 and TRBJ1-2; D ambiguous. The V end was cut by 5 bases, the J end by 2 bases, with 15 bases between. The CDR3 has 15 amino acids. Germline V gene sequence: CDR1 LNHDA, CDR2 SQIVND (reference sequence).

CDR3 DNA: TGTGCCGCAGGAGGAGGTGAAAAACTGTTTTTT. It encodes CAAGGGEKLFF. The chain is built from TRBV6-5 and TRBJ1-4, with D hard to call. The V and J ends lost 11 bases and 7 bases respectively, with 11 bases between them. This CDR3 contains 11 residues. The germline CDR1 and CDR2 sequences are MNHEY and SVGAGI.

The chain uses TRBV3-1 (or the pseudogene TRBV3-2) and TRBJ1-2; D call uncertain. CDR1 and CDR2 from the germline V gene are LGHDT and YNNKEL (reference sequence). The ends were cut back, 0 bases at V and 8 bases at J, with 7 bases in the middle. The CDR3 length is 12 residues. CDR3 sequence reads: CASSQDRRGYTF. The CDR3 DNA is TGTGCCAGCAGCCAAGATAGAAGAGGCTACACCTTC.

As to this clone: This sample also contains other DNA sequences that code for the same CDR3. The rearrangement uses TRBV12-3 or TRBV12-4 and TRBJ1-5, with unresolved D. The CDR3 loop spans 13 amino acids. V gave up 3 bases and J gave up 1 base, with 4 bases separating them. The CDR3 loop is CASSFGSNQPQHF. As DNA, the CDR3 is TGTGCCAGCAGTTTCGGGAGCAATCAGCCCCAGCATTTT.